Detailed here is one TCR beta chain. Its target is not known. These data are taken from a study of cytomegalovirus exposure and HLA in healthy donors. General study findings and limits: Later analysis placed DRB1 highest and HLA-C lowest in TCR association rates, which differed by HLA locus. According to an earlier analysis, most TCR beta V segments yielded productive rearrangements about 87% or about 30% of the time.

PCR was performed using 60 Vbeta and 13 Jbeta primers. The data were produced by immunoSEQ multiplex PCR, yet TCRdb's version contains in-frame clones alone and is incomplete. The table lists around 280,000 clones, about 87% of them singletons. Sequenced sample: PBMCs. This receptor was taken from a woman between 18 and 29 years old in good health and CMV-seronegative.

The CDR3 DNA reads TGTGCCAGCAGCTTTGGGGACAGGGGCCGCTATGGCTACACCTTC. This codes for CASSFGDRGRYGYTF. This sequence joins TRBV13 and TRBJ1-2; 10 bases are shared with TRBD1. This CDR3 has 15 amino acids. Germline trimming cut 3 bases from V and 4 bases from J; bases unmatched to any gene: 5. Germline values: CDR1 PRHDT, CDR2 FYEKMQ (reference sequence).